One and the same sample provided the 3 T cell receptor beta chains below, sequenced in a study of blood T cell repertoires in COVID-19. Only in-frame clones appear in the TCRdb table, and some are missing; sequencing was by immunoSEQ multiplex PCR. This table has under 250,000 clones, 88% appearing once. The sequencing sample was made of peripheral blood. These receptors came from a man aged 40-55 years with acute or convalescent COVID-19.

This clone was recorded only once. The rearrangement uses TRBV27 and TRBJ1-6, with D uncertain. From germline, CDR1 is MNHEY and CDR2 SMNVEV (reference sequence). Trimming removed 8 bases from V and 7 bases from J, with 9 bases in between. This CDR3 is built from 12 residues. CDR3 bases: TGTGCCAGCGGTGGGCCAAATTCACCCCTCCACTTT. As protein: CASGGPNSPLHF.

The count of this clone is one. The chain couples TRBV4-3 to TRBJ2-5; no firm D call. Deletions cut 0 bases from V and 2 bases from J, with 13 bases between. Germline values: CDR1 LGHNA, CDR2 YSLEER. The CDR3 sequence is 16 residues long. CDR3 DNA sequence: TGCGCCAGCAGCCAAGATGGTCCACCCAGGCAAGAGACCCAGTACTTC. Its translation is CASSQDGPPRQETQYF.

The chain is built from TRBV2 and TRBJ1-5; D is unresolved. The CDR3 has 15 residues. Germline-derived CDR1 and CDR2 are SNHLY and FYNNEI. Trimming pared 4 bases from V and 4 bases from J, leaving 14 bases between. The CDR3 spells CASSGPGVRNQPQHF. The CDR3 DNA reads as TGTGCCAGCAGTGGTCCCGGGGTAAGGAATCAGCCCCAGCATTTT.